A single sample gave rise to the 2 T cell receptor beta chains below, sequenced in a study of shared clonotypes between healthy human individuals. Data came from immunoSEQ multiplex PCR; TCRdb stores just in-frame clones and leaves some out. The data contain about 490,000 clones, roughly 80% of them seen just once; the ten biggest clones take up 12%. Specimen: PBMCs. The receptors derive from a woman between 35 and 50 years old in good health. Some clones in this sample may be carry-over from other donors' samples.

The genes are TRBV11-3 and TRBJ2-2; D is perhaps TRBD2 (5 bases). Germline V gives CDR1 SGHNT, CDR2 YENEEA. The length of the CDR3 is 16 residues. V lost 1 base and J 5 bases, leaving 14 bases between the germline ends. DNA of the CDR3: TGTGCCAGCAGCTTAGCTACGGGAATGCGGACCGGGGAGCTGTTTTTT. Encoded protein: CASSLATGMRTGELFF.

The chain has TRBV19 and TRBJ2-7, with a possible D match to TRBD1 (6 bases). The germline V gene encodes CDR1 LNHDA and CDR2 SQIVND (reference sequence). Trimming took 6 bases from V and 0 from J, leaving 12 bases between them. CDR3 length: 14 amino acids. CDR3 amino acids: CASSTGWSSYEQYF. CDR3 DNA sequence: TGTGCCAGTAGCACAGGGTGGAGCTCCTACGAGCAGTACTTC.